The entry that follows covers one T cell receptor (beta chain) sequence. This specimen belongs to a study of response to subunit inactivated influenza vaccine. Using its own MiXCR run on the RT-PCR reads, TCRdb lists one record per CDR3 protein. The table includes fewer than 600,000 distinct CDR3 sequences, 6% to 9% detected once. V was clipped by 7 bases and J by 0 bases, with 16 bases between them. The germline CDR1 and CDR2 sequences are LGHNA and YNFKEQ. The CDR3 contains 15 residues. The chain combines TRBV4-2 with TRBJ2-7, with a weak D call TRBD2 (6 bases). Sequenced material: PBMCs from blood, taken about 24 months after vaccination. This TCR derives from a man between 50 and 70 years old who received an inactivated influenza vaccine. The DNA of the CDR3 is TGTGCCAGCACCGTAAGGGACTTCTCCTCCTACGAGCAGTACTTC. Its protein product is CASTVRDFSSYEQYF.